A selection of T cell receptor beta chains follows, all from one sample in a study of blood T cell repertoires in COVID-19. Repertoires were generated with immunoSEQ multiplex PCR, while TCRdb's copy carries only in-frame clones and drops some. Here the sample spans more than 200,000 clones, roughly 84% being singletons. Sequencing was done on a sample of peripheral blood. All receptors come from a woman older than 75 with COVID-19, enrolled during active disease. Both conserved end residues are part of each CDR3. A D gene is named only where the DNA matches it firmly. Size tells how often a clone was seen (once, few, many) or the class of an expanded clone, and some rows leave it out.

abundance,d_gene,j_gene,v_gene,CDR3nt,CDR3aa
-,-,TRBJ2-2,TRBV5-5,TGTGCCAGCAGCTCCCCGGGACACCGACTTATGAACACCGGGGAGCTGTTTTTT,CASSSPGHRLMNTGELFF
few,-,TRBJ1-5,TRBV6-5,TGTGCCAGCAGTTTACAGGCCTATAGCAATCAGCCCCAGCATTTT,CASSLQAYSNQPQHF
-,TRBD1,TRBJ2-5,TRBV11-2,TGTGCCAGCAGCGACCTTACCCGGACAGGCCAAGAGACCCAGTACTTC,CASSDLTRTGQETQYF
-,-,TRBJ1-3,TRBV6-5,TGTGCCAGCACTCCACCGGGAACTGGAAACACCATATATTTT,CASTPPGTGNTIYF
-,-,TRBJ1-6,TRBV7-9,TGTGCCAGCAGCTTGGGCTCTAATTCACCCCTCCACTTT,CASSLGSNSPLHF
-,-,TRBJ1-2,TRBV28,TGTGCCAGCAGTTTAACCAGTTATGGCTACACCTTC,CASSLTSYGYTF
-,TRBD1,TRBJ1-6,TRBV9,TGTGCCAGCAGCGAGACAGGGACTAATTCACCCCTCCACTTT,CASSETGTNSPLHF
-,-,TRBJ2-1,TRBV18,TGTGCCAGCTCACCATGGGGGCCGGGTGTGGACAATGAGCAGTTCTTC,CASSPWGPGVDNEQFF
-,-,TRBJ2-3,TRBV5-1,TGCGCCAGCAGTTCGCAGCCGACAGGTTCATCAGATACGCAGTATTTT,CASSSQPTGSSDTQYF
-,TRBD1,TRBJ1-2,TRBV7-2,TGTGCCAGCAGCTTGGACAGGGCTTGGGGCTACACCTTC,CASSLDRAWGYTF
-,-,TRBJ2-5,TRBV27,TGTGCCAGCAGTGCGGAGGGGGCGGAGACCCAGTACTTC,CASSAEGAETQYF
once,-,TRBJ2-1,TRBV4-1,TGCGCCAGCAGCCAAGACCGACAGGAAAGGACGCAGTTCTTC,CASSQDRQERTQFF
-,-,TRBJ1-3,TRBV7-2,TGTGCCAGCAGCCCTGGACACGGAAACACCATATATTTT,CASSPGHGNTIYF
-,-,TRBJ1-2,TRBV2,TGTGCCAGCAGTGTTACGGGGTATGGCTACACCTTC,CASSVTGYGYTF
-,-,TRBJ1-6,TRBV30,TGTGCCTGGAGTGTACGGGGTCTCCACTTT,CAWSVRGLHF
-,TRBD2,TRBJ2-3,TRBV2,TGTGCCAGCAGTGCGGAGGCTAGCGGAACAGATACGCAGTATTTT,CASSAEASGTDTQYF
-,-,TRBJ2-3,TRBV9,TGTGCCAGCAGCGTAGGGGAACTAGCAACAGATACGCAGTATTTT,CASSVGELATDTQYF
-,TRBD1,TRBJ2-1,TRBV24-1,TGTGCCACCAGTGACTCGACAGGGGACAATGAGCAGTTCTTC,CATSDSTGDNEQFF
-,-,TRBJ1-2,TRBV7-8,TGTGCCAGCAGCTTAGGACTTGCTAACTATGGCTACACCTTC,CASSLGLANYGYTF
-,-,TRBJ1-1,TRBV12-3/TRBV12-4,TGTGCCAGCAGAAATCGGGGGATTGGGGCTTTCTTT,CASRNRGIGAFF
-,TRBD1,TRBJ1-1,TRBV19,TGTGCCAGTTCACAGGGGATCGGAACTGAAGCTTTCTTT,CASSQGIGTEAFF
-,-,TRBJ1-2,TRBV6-5,TGTGCCAGCAGTTACCAGGGTGTCTACACCTTC,CASSYQGVYTF
-,TRBD1,TRBJ1-6,TRBV3-1/TRBV3-2,TGTGCCAGCAGCGGACAGGGAACGGTCTCACCCCTCCACTTT,CASSGQGTVSPLHF
-,-,TRBJ1-4,TRBV5-6,TGTGCCAGCAGCTTGGAGGCACCGCGGGAAAAACTGTTTTTT,CASSLEAPREKLFF
-,TRBD1,TRBJ2-7,TRBV4-1,TGCGCCAGCAGCCAATTCACACAGGGGTACGAGCAGTACTTC,CASSQFTQGYEQYF
-,TRBD1,TRBJ1-4,TRBV5-6,TGTGCCAGCAGCTCTGGACAGGGGCGGGAAAAACTGTTTTTT,CASSSGQGREKLFF
few,-,TRBJ2-5,TRBV5-4,TGTGCCAGCAGCCCGCGGGGGCACCAAGAGACCCAGTACTTC,CASSPRGHQETQYF
-,-,TRBJ1-1,TRBV5-1,TGCGCCAGCAGCCGAGGGGGGGCAGGCTGGAACACTGAAGCTTTCTTT,CASSRGGAGWNTEAFF
-,-,TRBJ1-3,TRBV18,TGTGCCAGCTCCGCATCGACAGTCTCTGGAAACACCATATATTTT,CASSASTVSGNTIYF
-,-,TRBJ1-4,TRBV27,TGTGCCAGCAGTTTATTTCCACAGCACGATGAAAAACTGTTTTTT,CASSLFPQHDEKLFF
-,-,TRBJ1-1,TRBV2,TGTGCCAGCAGTGAGGCAGGGGCGAACACTGAAGCTTTCTTT,CASSEAGANTEAFF
-,TRBD1,TRBJ1-2,TRBV7-2,TGTGCCAGCAGCGCGGGAGGACAGGACCGCTATGGCTACACCTTC,CASSAGGQDRYGYTF
-,-,TRBJ2-3,TRBV6-5,TGTGCCAGCAGTCCCACGGGAAGGGATACGCAGTATTTT,CASSPTGRDTQYF
-,TRBD2,TRBJ2-1,TRBV7-2,TGTGCCAGCAGCTTAGGAGCGGGACCCAATGAGCAGTTCTTC,CASSLGAGPNEQFF
-,-,TRBJ1-2,TRBV7-9,TGTGCCAGCAGCCCAGGGTGGGGCTACACCTTC,CASSPGWGYTF
-,-,TRBJ1-2,TRBV5-6,TGTGCCAGCACCTTAGAACAGTCTGGTGGCTACACCTTC,CASTLEQSGGYTF
-,TRBD2,TRBJ2-2,TRBV7-2,TGTGCCAGCAGCCGGGGGTTCACAGGACTAGGGACCGGGGAGCTGTTTTTT,CASSRGFTGLGTGELFF
-,TRBD1,TRBJ1-1,TRBV11-2,TGTGCCAGCAGCCCTCACCCAACAGGGGGCACTGAAGCTTTCTTT,CASSPHPTGGTEAFF
once,TRBD1,TRBJ1-5,TRBV28,TGTGCCAGCAGTTTGGGGACAGGGTGGCGGCCCCAGCATTTT,CASSLGTGWRPQHF
-,-,TRBJ1-1,TRBV7-9,TGTGCCAGCAGCCCAAATCAGGGGAAGGTGACTGAAGCTTTCTTT,CASSPNQGKVTEAFF